This T cell receptor beta chain was captured by sequencing in a study of beta chain features in type 1 diabetes. The CDR3 loop spans 15 amino acids. Germline CDR1 reads SGHRS; CDR2 reads YFSETQ. J lost 4 bases, V lost 5 bases, and 5 bases had no gene match. Study findings and constraints: Junctions at VDJ sites from type 1 diabetes patients had fewer insertions and more deletions. In every one of the four CD4+ subsets, TCRB CDR3s were moderately but significantly shorter in Type 1 diabetes patients. The similarity of naive, central memory and Treg TCRB repertoires appeared greater among patients than among healthy donors. Patients and controls would be equally affected if PCR favored shorter templates.

Sequenced material consisted of expressed TCRB transcripts (all of the isolated RNA was reverse transcribed). Measured with immunoSEQ multiplex PCR; TCRdb has only the in-frame clones, and not every one. Of around 320,000 clones in the sample, around 15% were seen once. This clone turned up a few times. Its matching antigen is unknown. The receptor comes from a man aged 30 to 45 in good health. Material for sequencing was central memory CD4+ T cells from blood. The genes are TRBV5-1 and TRBJ2-3; TRBD2 matches 12 bases. Written as DNA, the CDR3 is TGCGCCAGCAGTCTTACTAGCGGGAGGTCAGATACGCAGTATTTT. Residues: CASSLTSGRSDTQYF.